The 22 T cell receptor beta chains presented below share a single source sample, sequenced in a study of blood T cells in healthy people across ages. Using a J-beta primer mix together with a sample-barcoded 5' primer, a second PCR was run for roughly 6 to 12 cycles. MiXCR, run by TCRdb on the 5' RACE reads, gives a single entry per CDR3 protein. The sample yields fewer than 2,000,000 distinct CDR3 sequences, roughly 32% seen once. The sequenced sample was blood. These TCRs come from a woman in her twenties or thirties in good health.

This clonotype has more than one count but fewer than ten. The rearrangement uses TRBV10-3 and TRBJ1-6; TRBD1 aligns across 9 bases. The CDR3 sequence is 15 residues long. Germline CDR1 ENHRY, CDR2 SYGVKD. J gave up 9 bases and V 4 bases, and 7 bases lay outside the gene matches. In nucleotides, the CDR3 is TGTGCCATCAGTGGCGAGGGGACAGGGATTTCACCCCTCCACTTT. Protein sequence: CAISGEGTGISPLHF.

The sample holds a few counts of this clonotype. The rearrangement links TRBV13 to TRBJ1-2, with 8 bases that match TRBD1. The ends lost 2 bases at V and 5 bases at J; junction bases unmatched: 10. This CDR3 spans 16 amino acids. The germline V gene has CDR1 PRHDT and CDR2 FYEKMQ (reference sequence). The CDR3 loop is CASSLQQGELPYGYTF. In DNA, the CDR3 is TGTGCCAGCAGCTTACAACAGGGGGAGTTGCCATATGGCTACACCTTC.

This clonotype was recorded many times. V usage is TRBV12-3 or TRBV12-4 and J usage is TRBJ2-7; D is unclear. The length of the CDR3 is 14 residues. Trimming removed 3 bases from V and 4 bases from J, with 13 bases in between. CDR3 sequence (DNA): TGTGCCAGCAGTTTTCGATCCCCAGCATACGAGCAGTACTTC. This gives the protein CASSFRSPAYEQYF.

This clonotype was seen ten or more times. This sequence joins TRBV7-8 and TRBJ2-1; 7 bases match TRBD1. This CDR3 spans 13 amino acids. V was pared by 2 bases and J by 8 bases, with 3 bases of the junction left unmatched. Germline-derived CDR1 and CDR2 are SGHVS and FQNEAQ. CDR3 bases: TGTGCCAGCAGCTTATACCAGGGGGATGAGCAGTTCTTC. This translates into CASSLYQGDEQFF.

In its sample, this clonotype was seen once. One junction end does not reproduce the germline sequence, and a read error may be involved. The V call is TRBV11-2, the J call TRBJ2-1; 7 nucleotides line up with TRBD2. Germline lookup yields CDR1 SGHAT and CDR2 FQNNGV. This CDR3 region has 16 residues. CDR3 sequence reads: CASSLRDSGYYNEHFF. The CDR3 nucleotides read TGTGCCAGCAGCCTTCGAGATAGCGGGTACTACAATGAGCACTTCTTC.

On this clonotype itself: The junction differs from germline at one of its ends, possibly a read error. The V gene is TRBV20-1, the J gene TRBJ2-4; D gene ambiguous. The DNA end is a closer match to TRBJ2-7, so the J assignment may be wrong. The CDR3 runs 14 residues. Per the germline V gene, CDR1 is DFQATT and CDR2 is SNEGSKA (reference sequence). This CDR3 reads CNAPAGGGRNEQYF. For the CDR3, the DNA is TGCAATGCTCCAGCCGGCGGTGGTAGGAACGAGCAGTACTTC.

The sample holds many counts of this clonotype. The chain joins TRBV5-5 to TRBJ2-6, with D possibly TRBD2 on 7 matching bases. From germline, CDR1 is SGHKS and CDR2 YYEKEE (reference sequence). Trimming left V 4 bases short and J 8 bases short, with 13 bases between. The CDR3 sequence is 14 residues long. The CDR3 bases are TGTGCCAGCAGCCAACAGGGAGGGTCCAACGTCCTGACTTTC. Its translation: CASSQQGGSNVLTF.

This chain's CDR3 is CASSDDRAGYGYTF. The CDR3 region has the DNA TGTGCCAGCAGTGATGACAGGGCAGGCTATGGCTACACCTTC. V is TRBV6-1 and J is TRBJ1-2, with 7 bases fitting TRBD1. Trimming removed 3 bases from V and 4 bases from J; junction bases left unmatched: 5. Germline lookup yields CDR1 MNHNS and CDR2 SASEGT. The CDR3 extends over 14 amino acids.

The rearrangement joins TRBV25-1 to TRBJ1-2; a weak D match, TRBD1 (5 bases). This CDR3 spans 12 amino acids. Germline CDR1 is MGHDK and CDR2 is SYGVNS. V lost 11 bases and J lost 4, with 14 bases in between. CDR3 region: CAGGDPFYGYTF. The CDR3 bases are TGTGCCGGGGGAGACCCATTCTATGGCTACACCTTC.

This clonotype was seen only a few times. The chain employs TRBV20-1 and TRBJ1-1; D gene uncertain. The germline V gene has CDR1 DFQATT and CDR2 SNEGSKA (reference sequence). This CDR3 contains 13 residues. Trimming removed 5 bases from V and 11 bases from J, with 21 bases in between. For the CDR3, the DNA is TGCAGTGCTCCCTCAGACACCCACCGGCAGGCTTTCTTT. As protein: CSAPSDTHRQAFF.

This chain uses TRBV7-9 with TRBJ1-1; TRBD1 matches at 8 bases. With V trimmed by 5 bases and J by 1 base, 3 bases remained unmatched. The CDR3 consists of 14 residues. Germline CDR1 is SEHNR and CDR2 is FQNEAQ (reference sequence). CDR3 residues: CASSRTGTNTEAFF. As DNA, the CDR3 is TGTGCCAGCAGCCGGACAGGGACGAACACTGAAGCTTTCTTT.

This clonotype was recorded only once. The CDR3 is CASSPAGTAISYEQYF. The CDR3 region has the DNA TGTGCCAGCTCACCAGCCGGGACGGCGATTTCCTACGAGCAGTACTTC. The chain employs TRBV18 and TRBJ2-7; D is perhaps TRBD1 or TRBD2 (5 bases each). CDR1 is KGHSH, CDR2 LQKENI, per germline. The V gene lost 2 bases and the J gene lost 1 base, with 15 bases spanning the gap. CDR3 length: 16 residues.

This clonotype was seen at least ten times. This chain joins TRBV6-2 or TRBV6-3 and TRBJ2-7, with 11 positions matching TRBD2. The CDR3 covers 14 residues. CDR1 is MNHEY and CDR2 is SVGEGT in the germline V gene. V gave up 2 bases and J gave up 3 bases; unmatched junction bases: 0. The CDR3 DNA sequence: TGTGCCAGCAGTTACCTAGCGGGGGGCTACGAGCAGTACTTC. Encoded protein: CASSYLAGGYEQYF.

At least ten counts were recorded for this clonotype. Mismatch with germline at one junction end may stem from a read error. The genes are TRBV10-3 and TRBJ2-6; TRBD2 might be the D (6 bases). Per the germline V gene, CDR1 is ENHRY and CDR2 is SYGVKD. The CDR3 is made up of 18 amino acids. The CDR3 loop reads CAISPPRGGDSGSNVLTF. The CDR3 nucleotides are TGTGCCATCAGTCCCCCCCGGGGAGGAGACTCTGGGTCCAACGTCCTGACTTTC.

The rearrangement joins TRBV20-1 to TRBJ1-5; TRBD1 matches 8 bases. Germline CDR1 and CDR2: DFQATT and SNEGSKA (reference sequence). V shed 6 bases and J 0 bases; nucleotides not matched to a gene: 16. CDR3 size: 18 residues. CDR3 residues: CSASFGVVQGASNQPQHF. The CDR3 DNA follows: TGCAGTGCGTCCTTCGGGGTTGTGCAGGGGGCTAGCAATCAGCCCCAGCATTTT.

V usage is TRBV20-1 and J usage is TRBJ2-7, with 9 bases identical to TRBD2. Unmatched junction bases numbered 6, after V lost 6 bases and J lost 3 bases. The CDR3 runs 13 residues. CDR1 is DFQATT and CDR2 is SNEGSKA in the germline V gene (reference sequence). The CDR3 region is CSALTSGGYEQYF. CDR3 bases: TGCAGTGCGCTGACTAGCGGAGGCTACGAGCAGTACTTC.

CDR3 DNA sequence: TGCAGTGCCCAGACAGTGACTCTTGTGAACACTGAAGCTTTCTTT. It specifies CSAQTVTLVNTEAFF. V gene TRBV20-1 combines with J gene TRBJ1-1, with D perhaps matching TRBD1 (5 bases). Trimming removed 6 bases from V and 0 bases from J, with 17 bases in between. From germline, CDR1 is DFQATT and CDR2 SNEGSKA (reference sequence). The CDR3 sequence is 15 residues long.

This clonotype was seen a few times. The rearrangement uses TRBV27 and TRBJ2-7, with 10 bases matching TRBD2. The CDR3 has 16 residues. Looked up from germline, CDR1 is MNHEY and CDR2 is SMNVEV (reference sequence). Trimming at V came to 6 bases and at J to 2 bases, leaving 10 bases not matched to a gene. CDR3 sequence: CASSGLGLAYTYEQYF. CDR3 sequence (DNA): TGTGCCAGCAGCGGTCTGGGACTAGCGTACACCTACGAGCAGTACTTC.

This clonotype was seen more than once but under ten times. One end of the junction varies from germline; a read error may be responsible. This sequence joins TRBV6-2 or TRBV6-3 and TRBJ2-6; D is undetermined. CDR1 and CDR2 from the germline V gene are MNHEY and SVGEGT. CDR3 size: 16 residues. In DNA form, the CDR3 reads TGTGCTAGCAGCCCCCGCCCGATCTCTGGGGCCAACGTCCTGACTTTC. It codes for CASSPRPISGANVLTF.

In its sample, this clonotype was seen many times. This chain links TRBV28 with TRBJ1-5; possibly TRBD1 for D (6 bases). Germline V gene lookup returns CDR1 MDHEN and CDR2 SYDVKM. Trimming removed 11 bases at V and 5 bases at J, with 10 bases between. This CDR3 has 11 residues. The CDR3 protein is CAGGAYQPQHF. The CDR3 DNA reads TGTGCCGGGGGGGCGTATCAGCCCCAGCATTTT. Together with reference TRBV28 and TRBJ1-5, the CDR3 gives the full variable domain: DVKVTQSSRYLVKRTGEKVFLECVQDMDHENMFWYRQDPGLGLRLIYFSYDVKMKEKGDIPEGYSVSREKKERFSLILESASTNQTSMYLCAGGAYQPQHFGDGTRLSIL.

This chain uses TRBV5-1 with TRBJ1-1, with 9 nucleotides matching TRBD1. Germline V lookup: CDR1 SGHRS, CDR2 YFSETQ. CDR3 size: 14 residues. V trimming: 5 bases; J trimming: 6 bases; junction bases outside the gene matches: 8. The CDR3 is CASRGSTGGPEAFF. For the CDR3, the DNA is TGCGCCAGCAGGGGGTCCACAGGGGGCCCTGAAGCTTTCTTT.

This clonotype was seen many times. The genes are TRBV29-1 and TRBJ2-5; a weak D match, TRBD2 (8 bases). The V end lost 2 bases, the J end lost 4 bases, and 14 bases lay between the germline ends. The CDR3 is 14 residues long. CDR1 is SQVTM, CDR2 ANQGSEA, per germline. The CDR3 nucleotides read TGCAGCGTTGAATTCGGGAGGGGGCCAGAGACCCAGTACTTC. Translated: CSVEFGRGPETQYF.